This T cell receptor (beta chain) was found in a study of coeliac disease. Study context: Without high-resolution HLA typing, biased TRBV7-2 usage was queried. General study points: TRB repertoires were largely private, with most amino acid sequences found in only one sample. Unbiased detection of gliadin-specific T cells was judged not feasible with this approach.

After removal of 5 bases from V and 8 bases from J, the junction contained 4 bases not matched to a gene. The CDR3 has 13 residues. Germline V lookup: CDR1 SEHNR, CDR2 FQNEAQ (reference sequence). To note about this clone: The antigen remains unidentified.

Each fraction contributed one roughly 500,000-cell aliquot for sequencing. The assay was immunoSEQ multiplex PCR, and TCRdb's table has in-frame clones only and misses some. The table records over 1,200 clones, roughly 70% of them present only once. The sample was intraepithelial lymphocytes from the gut. The chain joins TRBV7-9 to TRBJ2-1; 9 bases line up with TRBD1. The receptor was derived from a woman between 50 and 59 years old with celiac disease on a gluten-free diet. CDR3 amino acids: CASSHRGRHEQFF. The CDR3 nucleotides are TGTGCCAGCAGCCACAGGGGGCGCCATGAGCAGTTCTTC.